One sample yielded the 26 T cell receptor beta chains listed below, sequenced in a study of cytomegalovirus exposure and HLA in healthy donors. With 60 Vbeta and 13 Jbeta primers, the PCR was carried out. Sequencing used immunoSEQ multiplex PCR; TCRdb keeps in-frame clones, though not all of them. The sample has roughly 180,000 clones, about four fifths seen once. The sequenced material came from PBMCs. The receptors derive from a woman aged 25-40 years in good health and CMV-seropositive.

This chain uses TRBV7-9 with TRBJ2-1, with a tentative D call TRBD2 (5 bases). Germline lookup yields CDR1 SEHNR and CDR2 FQNEAQ (reference sequence). Trimming cost V 10 bases and J 10 bases, with 17 bases left between them. The CDR3 sequence is 12 residues long. The CDR3 region has the DNA TGTGCCACCGATCCGGGGTCCGAGGAGCAGTTCTTC. Its protein product is CATDPGSEEQFF.

The genes are TRBV9 and TRBJ2-5, with 7 bases matching TRBD1. Trimming removed 3 bases from V and 5 bases from J; junction bases left unmatched: 4. CDR1 and CDR2 from the germline V gene are SGDLS and YYNGEE. The CDR3 has 13 amino acids. The CDR3 bases are TGTGCCAGCAGCGACGGACAGGTGGAGACCCAGTACTTC. Residues: CASSDGQVETQYF.

Only one count was recorded for this clone. V usage is TRBV19 and J usage is TRBJ1-5; D is unclear. The CDR3 spans 13 residues. CDR1 and CDR2 from the germline V gene are LNHDA and SQIVND (reference sequence). The V end was cut by 4 bases, the J end by 4 bases, with 8 bases between. The CDR3 spells CASSTTPNQPQHF. The DNA of the CDR3 is TGTGCCAGTAGTACGACACCTAATCAGCCCCAGCATTTT. Filled out from reference TRBV19 and TRBJ1-5, the complete variable domain reads DGGITQSPKYLFRKEGQNVTLSCEQNLNHDAMYWYRQDPGQGLRLIYYSQIVNDFQKGDIAEGYSVSREKKESFPLTVTSAQKNPTAFYLCASSTTPNQPQHFGDGTRLSIL.

The chain uses TRBV7-8 and TRBJ1-1; TRBD1 aligns across 10 bases. With V trimmed by 0 bases and J by 8 bases, 3 bases remained unmatched. The CDR3 totals 14 residues. Germline V CDR1 and CDR2: SGHVS, FQNEAQ. In DNA form, the CDR3 reads TGTGCCAGCAGCTTAGCCGGGACAGGGGCCGAAGCTTTCTTT. This sequence encodes CASSLAGTGAEAFF.

The chain has TRBV9 and TRBJ1-2; the D gene is possibly TRBD1 (6 bases). The CDR3 has 15 residues. V gave up 0 bases and J gave up 4 bases, with 13 bases separating them. CDR1 and CDR2 (germline): SGDLS, YYNGEE. The CDR3 loop reads CASSVGGGSLYGYTF. The CDR3 DNA follows: TGTGCCAGCAGCGTAGGAGGGGGATCCCTCTATGGCTACACCTTC.

The table lists this clone with a few counts. This rearrangement joins TRBV19 to TRBJ2-1; TRBD2 aligns across 9 bases. Germline trimming cut 6 bases from V and 3 bases from J; bases unmatched to any gene: 6. This CDR3 is built from 15 residues. Germline V gives CDR1 LNHDA, CDR2 SQIVND (reference sequence). The CDR3 DNA reads as TGTGCCAGTAGGCGAGTAGCGGGAGACTACAATGAGCAGTTCTTC. This codes for CASRRVAGDYNEQFF.

This chain connects TRBV9 to TRBJ2-5, with D unclear. CDR3 length equals 12 residues. The ends were cut back, 0 bases at V and 10 bases at J, with 10 bases in the middle. Germline V gives CDR1 SGDLS, CDR2 YYNGEE. The DNA of the CDR3 is TGTGCCAGCAGCGTAGCTAGTCATTGCCAGTACTTC. This sequence encodes CASSVASHCQYF.

Concerning this clone: Its ends do not fully match the called genes, so a read error is possible. The chain recombines TRBV5-6 with TRBJ2-6; tentatively, D is TRBD1 (6 bases). The CDR3 loop spans 17 amino acids. Germline CDR1 and CDR2: SGHDT and YYEEEE. CDR3 bases: TGTGCCTGCAGTAGCCAGGGGCGTATCTCTGGGGCCAACGTCCTGACTTTC. Amino acid sequence: CACSSQGRISGANVLTF.

The V gene is TRBV5-4, the J gene TRBJ2-7, with TRBD2 identical over 9 bases. The CDR3 totals 15 residues. The germline V gene encodes CDR1 SGHNT and CDR2 YYREEE (reference sequence). V gave up 2 bases and J gave up 5 bases; unmatched junction bases: 8. This CDR3 reads CASSFRGRVNHEQYF. The CDR3 nucleotides are TGTGCCAGCAGCTTTCGCGGGAGGGTAAACCACGAGCAGTACTTC.

This chain joins TRBV5-1 and TRBJ2-3; 8 positions match TRBD2. CDR1 and CDR2 (germline): SGHRS, YFSETQ. The CDR3 length is 15 residues. V dropped 4 bases and J dropped 2; count of bases not matched to a gene: 6. The CDR3 region is CASSPGGSNTDTQYF. CDR3 nucleotide sequence: TGCGCCAGCAGCCCGGGAGGGAGTAACACAGATACGCAGTATTTT. The full variable domain, its missing parts supplied by reference TRBV5-1 and TRBJ2-3, is KAGVTQTPRYLIKTRGQQVTLSCSPISGHRSVSWYQQTPGQGLQFLFEYFSETQRNKGNFPGRFSGRQFSNSRSEMNVSTLELGDSALYLCASSPGGSNTDTQYFGPGTRLTVL.

The V and J genes are TRBV5-4 and TRBJ2-1, with 8 bases that match TRBD2. Germline V gene data show CDR1 as SGHNT and CDR2 as YYREEE (reference sequence). This CDR3 comprises 14 residues. The V and J ends lost 7 bases and 8 bases, in that order; junction bases with no gene match: 11. The CDR3 nucleotides read TGTGCCAGCCAGCGGGAGCCGGTCCCCGATGAGCAGTTCTTC. It encodes CASQREPVPDEQFF.

Only one count was recorded for this clone. The rearrangement links TRBV11-2 to TRBJ1-1; D possibly corresponds to TRBD1 (5 bases). Germline V CDR1 and CDR2: SGHAT, FQNNGV. Trimming cost V 4 bases and J 4 bases, with 16 bases left between them. This CDR3 comprises 15 residues. Here the CDR3 reads CASSYARQGSTEAFF. CDR3 sequence (DNA): TGTGCCAGCAGCTACGCCCGGCAGGGTTCCACTGAAGCTTTCTTT.

This clone was counted a few times. The rearrangement links TRBV5-1 to TRBJ2-3, with 8 bases matching TRBD2. Germline CDR1 SGHRS, CDR2 YFSETQ. The CDR3 totals 18 residues. Trimming removed 0 bases from V and 4 bases from J; junction bases left unmatched: 13. The CDR3 reads CASSLVRGGGLLADTQYF. DNA of the CDR3: TGCGCCAGCAGCTTGGTACGGGGGGGAGGTCTATTGGCAGATACGCAGTATTTT.

This chain links TRBV6-7 with TRBJ2-5; 8 bases agree with TRBD1. TRBV6-7 is annotated as an ORF whose role is uncertain. The CDR3 spans 14 residues. V lost 5 bases and J lost 5; bases outside the gene matches: 7. Here the CDR3 reads CASSPPNRGETQYF. DNA for the CDR3: TGTGCCAGCAGTCCCCCCAACAGGGGGGAGACCCAGTACTTC.

J is TRBJ2-1 and V is TRBV27; TRBD2 agrees at 12 bases. The junction had 14 bases not matched to a gene; V was cut back by 5 bases and J by 9 bases. Germline V CDR1 and CDR2: MNHEY, SMNVEV (reference sequence). This CDR3 is 17 amino acids long. CDR3: CASSLPSTSGGITEQFF. The CDR3 bases are TGTGCCAGCAGTCTACCGTCCACTAGCGGGGGGATTACTGAGCAGTTCTTC.

The rearrangement joins TRBV27 to TRBJ1-5; 8 bases align to TRBD1. The trim removed 3 bases at V and 9 bases at J, leaving 7 bases unmatched. This CDR3 has 14 amino acids. Germline V gives CDR1 MNHEY, CDR2 SMNVEV (reference sequence). CDR3 sequence (DNA): TGTGCCAGCAGTTTCAATGGACAGGGCAGGCCCCAGCATTTT. Translated: CASSFNGQGRPQHF.

This clone was recorded only once. The rearrangement links TRBV9 to TRBJ1-5, with D hard to call. The V end lost 0 bases, the J end lost 7 bases, and 8 bases lay between the germline ends. The germline CDR1 and CDR2 sequences are SGDLS and YYNGEE. This CDR3 has 13 amino acids. This CDR3 reads CASSVEPFQPQHF. The CDR3 nucleotides read TGTGCCAGCAGCGTAGAGCCATTCCAGCCCCAGCATTTT.

The chain joins TRBV28 to TRBJ1-5, with TRBD1 matching over 11 bases. The V gene's germline CDR1 is MDHEN and CDR2 SYDVKM. Trimming removed 1 base from V and 6 bases from J; junction bases left unmatched: 5. This CDR3 spans 16 amino acids. This chain's CDR3 is CASSLSQGTGGQPQHF. In DNA form, the CDR3 reads TGTGCCAGCAGTTTATCTCAAGGGACAGGGGGTCAGCCCCAGCATTTT.

J is TRBJ2-7 and V is TRBV21-1; the table assigns TRBD2, which was not confirmed against the DNA. TRBV21-1 is termed a pseudogene. The CDR3 totals 20 residues. In nucleotides, the CDR3 is TGTGCCAGCAGCAAAAGTTGCCCGGGACTAGCGGCCCATATCTCCTACGAGCAGTACTTC. Translating it yields CASSKSCPGLAAHISYEQYF.

The CDR3 DNA reads TGTGCCAGCAGTACAAGACCGGGACAGGGTATCCTCAATGAGCAGTTCTTC. Encoded protein: CASSTRPGQGILNEQFF. The chain employs TRBV27 and TRBJ2-1; the match to TRBD1 covers 9 bases. V trimming: 5 bases; J trimming: 6 bases; junction bases outside the gene matches: 14. This CDR3 has 17 amino acids. In germline, CDR1 is MNHEY, CDR2 SMNVEV (reference sequence).

This clone was counted a few times. V gene TRBV6-1 combines with J gene TRBJ1-3; no definite D call. Trimming pared 4 bases from V and 4 bases from J, leaving 11 bases between. There are 14 residues in the CDR3. Germline CDR1 and CDR2: MNHNS and SASEGT. The CDR3, as DNA: TGTGCCAGCAGTGCGACCCCACAGGGAAACACCATATATTTT. Its protein is CASSATPQGNTIYF.

This sequence joins TRBV25-1 and TRBJ1-5; possibly TRBD1 for D (6 bases). The CDR3 length is 14 residues. Trimming took 2 bases from V and 6 from J, leaving 11 bases between them. Germline V gives CDR1 MGHDK, CDR2 SYGVNS. The CDR3 DNA sequence: TGTGCCAGCAGTGAAACAGGGTATTCTCAGCCCCAGCATTTT. Encoded protein: CASSETGYSQPQHF.

The rearrangement joins TRBV28 to TRBJ2-1; the D gene is possibly TRBD2 (5 bases). V was pared by 2 bases and J by 6 bases, with 14 bases between. The CDR3 loop spans 15 amino acids. Germline values: CDR1 MDHEN, CDR2 SYDVKM. The CDR3 nucleotides read TGTGCCAGCAGTTTACCGCGAGGGCCCAGCAATGAGCAGTTCTTC. It is translated as CASSLPRGPSNEQFF.

There are a few counts of this clone. The genes are TRBV6-4 and TRBJ1-1; TRBD1 matches at 7 bases. Germline trimming cut 4 bases from V and 0 bases from J; bases unmatched to any gene: 5. Germline lookup yields CDR1 MRHNA and CDR2 SNTAGT. The CDR3 is 15 residues long. DNA for the CDR3: TGTGCCAGCAGTGCCACAGGGGAACTGAACACTGAAGCTTTCTTT. Encoded protein: CASSATGELNTEAFF.

The V gene is TRBV9, the J gene TRBJ1-6; possibly TRBD1 for D (5 bases). V was trimmed by 4 bases and J by 7 bases, leaving 12 bases between them. CDR3 length equals 14 residues. From germline, CDR1 is SGDLS and CDR2 YYNGEE. The DNA for the CDR3 is TGTGCCAGCAGCCTGCAGGGTGCGAATTCACCCCTCCACTTT. It specifies CASSLQGANSPLHF.

The chain uses TRBV7-2 and TRBJ1-6; possible D gene TRBD1, 6 bases. Germline V gene lookup returns CDR1 SGHTA and CDR2 FQGNSA. This CDR3 region has 14 residues. Trimming removed 4 bases from V and 9 bases from J, with 13 bases in between. CDR3 bases: TGTGCCAGCAGCTCCCTGGGCAGGGGTTCACCCCTCCACTTT. Protein product: CASSSLGRGSPLHF.